The clone carrying this T cell receptor (beta chain) has a count of ten or more. Trimming cost V 1 base and J 6 bases, with 12 bases left between them. CDR1 and CDR2 (germline): SQVTM, ANQGSEA. CDR3 length: 13 residues. TCRdb called the reads again in MiXCR, with one record for every CDR3 protein. Counted here are under 150,000 distinct CDR3 sequences, 7.5% to 9% occurring once; the ten biggest clones make up 9.5% to 13%. This sample is drawn from a study of T cell repertoires in cytomegalovirus infection. The source of this sequence is a human donor in good health (CMV status not recorded). Some clones in this sample may be carry-over from other donors' samples. This chain links TRBV29-1 with TRBJ1-2; maybe TRBD1 (5 bases). Specimen: PBMCs. The CDR3 region has the DNA TGCAGCGTTGAAGGGGTGAGGGGAGATGGCTACACCTTC. Its protein product is CSVEGVRGDGYTF.